Following are 20 T cell receptor beta chains from one sample sequenced in a study of T cells in Graves' hyperthyroidism and ophthalmopathy. Amplification of TCR beta CDR3 regions used RNA as the template. With the HTBI primer set, the TCR CDR3 went through a first round of RT-PCR. TCRdb processed the multiplex PCR reads anew with MiXCR; each CDR3 protein has one entry. The profile covers hundreds of thousands of distinct CDR3 sequences, with about 25% appearing a single time and roughly 70% taken by the ten largest. The specimen sequenced was blood. The receptors come from a man aged 50-59 years with Graves' hyperthyroidism.

The chain employs TRBV18 and TRBJ2-3; TRBD1 aligns across 9 bases. The J segment lost 4 bases and the V segment lost 3 bases, leaving 11 bases of the junction unmatched. Per germline, CDR1 KGHSH and CDR2 LQKENI. The CDR3 consists of 17 residues. CDR3 amino acids: CASSPPGMTGGPDTQYF. In DNA form, the CDR3 reads TGTGCCAGCTCACCCCCGGGTATGACAGGGGGACCAGATACGCAGTATTTT. Using reference TRBV18 and TRBJ2-3 for the parts outside the CDR3, the full variable domain is NAGVMQNPRHLVRRRGQEARLRCSPMKGHSHVYWYRQLPEEGLKFMVYLQKENIIDESGMPKERFSAEFPKEGPSILRIQQVVRGDSAAYFCASSPPGMTGGPDTQYFGPGTRLTVL.

The V and J genes are TRBV20-1 and TRBJ2-2; 8 positions agree with TRBD2. The trim removed 1 base at V and 7 bases at J, leaving 8 bases unmatched. Per the germline V gene, CDR1 is DFQATT and CDR2 is SNEGSKA (reference sequence). The CDR3 has 15 residues. CDR3 in DNA: TGCAGTGCTAGAGTATTGGGACTAGTTAGCGGGGAGCTGTTTTTT. It is translated as CSARVLGLVSGELFF.

Concerning this clonotype: A junction end diverges from the germline sequence, so it may reflect a read error. The genes are TRBV7-9 and TRBJ2-5, with D possibly matching TRBD1 (6 bases). The CDR3 extends over 14 amino acids. Germline V gene lookup returns CDR1 SEHNR and CDR2 FQNEAQ (reference sequence). This chain's CDR3 is CASSERDIQETRYF. CDR3 DNA sequence: TGTGCCAGCAGCGAGAGGGACATCCAAGAGACCCGGTACTTC.

This clonotype was seen a handful of times. The chain couples TRBV2 to TRBJ2-7, with D possibly matching TRBD2 (5 bases). Trimming shortened V by 1 base and J by 13 bases, and 14 bases separated the two germline ends. This CDR3 is built from 12 residues. CDR1 and CDR2 (germline): SNHLY, FYNNEI. DNA of the CDR3: TGTGCCAGCAGTGAAGAGGTGCGGGTGAACTACTTC. Protein product: CASSEEVRVNYF. Based on the CDR3 plus reference TRBV2 and TRBJ2-7, the full variable domain is EPEVTQTPSHQVTQMGQEVILRCVPISNHLYFYWYRQILGQKVEFLVSFYNNEISEKSEIFDDQFSVERPDGSNFTLKIRSTKLEDSAMYFCASSEEVRVNYFGPGTRLTVT.

This clonotype was observed a handful of times. The chain recombines TRBV29-1 with TRBJ2-7; TRBD1 matches at 10 bases. Germline V gives CDR1 SQVTM, CDR2 ANQGSEA. The CDR3 covers 15 residues. Trimming cost V 5 bases and J 3 bases; bases outside gene matches: 10. This chain's CDR3 is CSVRLLDRGIYEQYF. In DNA, the CDR3 is TGCAGCGTTCGCCTCTTGGACAGGGGGATCTACGAGCAGTACTTC.

V and J are TRBV9 and TRBJ2-2; 8 nucleotides line up with TRBD2. With 3 bases clipped from V and 5 bases from J, the junction kept 0 bases outside the gene matches. Germline-derived CDR1 and CDR2 are SGDLS and YYNGEE. The CDR3 is 13 amino acids. The DNA for the CDR3 is TGTGCCAGCAGCGCTAGCGGGACCGGGGAGCTGTTTTTT. Its protein product is CASSASGTGELFF.

This clonotype was seen only a few times. The chain has TRBV19 and TRBJ2-1, with 8 bases fitting TRBD1. Per germline, CDR1 LNHDA and CDR2 SQIVND (reference sequence). V lost 3 bases to trimming and J lost 5 bases; unmatched junction nucleotides: 9. This CDR3 has 16 residues. Here the CDR3 DNA reads TGTGCCAGTAGTATCCTAACAGGGGGAGGTGACAATGAGCAGTTCTTC. This codes for CASSILTGGGDNEQFF.

The V call is TRBV11-3, the J call TRBJ2-5, with D perhaps TRBD1 or TRBD2 (6 bases each). V lost 3 bases and J 3 bases, leaving 11 bases between the germline ends. CDR1 is SGHNT, CDR2 YENEEA, per germline. The CDR3 spans 14 residues. DNA of the CDR3: TGTGCCAGCAGCTTGCTGAGGGGGGAAGAGACCCAGTACTTC. This gives the protein CASSLLRGEETQYF.

The rearrangement joins TRBV4-1 to TRBJ2-7; D is unresolved. Trimming left V 0 bases short and J 3 bases short, with 15 bases between. CDR1 is MGHRA, CDR2 YSYEKL, per germline. The CDR3 covers 16 residues. For the CDR3, the DNA is TGCGCCAGCAGCCAAGATCTTCGAAAAGGCAACTACGAGCAGTACTTC. This sequence encodes CASSQDLRKGNYEQYF.

This clonotype was observed a single time. J is TRBJ2-1 and V is TRBV6-2 or TRBV6-3; 12 positions match TRBD2. The germline CDR1 and CDR2 sequences are MNHEY and SVGEGT. V lost 4 bases, J lost 6 bases, and 4 bases stayed unmatched. The CDR3 is 15 residues long. CDR3 residues: CASSSGLAGSNEQFF. CDR3 nucleotide sequence: TGTGCCAGCAGTTCTGGACTAGCGGGAAGCAATGAGCAGTTCTTC.

In DNA form, the CDR3 reads TGTGCCAGCAGCTTACCCATCATGGGGGCCACCGGGACCCAGAGCTCCTACGAGCAGTACTTC. It encodes CASSLPIMGATGTQSSYEQYF. This chain joins TRBV7-9 and TRBJ2-7; TRBD1 might be the D (6 bases). Germline CDR1 and CDR2: SEHNR and FQNEAQ (reference sequence). This CDR3 spans 21 amino acids. Trimming cost V 2 bases and J 0 bases, with 29 bases left between them.

This clonotype has a handful of counts. The gene calls are TRBV2 and TRBJ2-7, with a weak D call TRBD2 (6 bases). Trimming stripped 4 bases from V and 1 base from J, with 14 bases between. CDR3 length: 15 residues. Germline-derived CDR1 and CDR2 are SNHLY and FYNNEI. As DNA, the CDR3 is TGTGCCAGCAGTGTATCGGGCGGGAAGTCCTACGAGCAGTACTTC. This encodes CASSVSGGKSYEQYF.

The genes are TRBV9 and TRBJ2-1; D unclear. The germline CDR1 and CDR2 sequences are SGDLS and YYNGEE. Trimming pared 2 bases from V and 7 bases from J, leaving 10 bases between. CDR3 size: 13 residues. CDR3 sequence reads: CASSVNTGNEQFF. The CDR3 region has the DNA TGTGCCAGCAGCGTGAACACCGGAAATGAGCAGTTCTTC.

This clonotype turned up a few times. This CDR3 fails to terminate in the conserved phenylalanine or tryptophan, so it likely reflects a read error. V is TRBV3-1 and J is TRBJ2-1, with D possibly being TRBD1 (5 bases). Germline V gene lookup returns CDR1 LGHDT and CDR2 YNNKEL (reference sequence). The CDR3 extends over 16 amino acids. Trimming took off 1 base at V and 0 bases at J, with 10 bases between the two ends. Here the CDR3 DNA reads TGTGCCAGCAGCCAAGGGGGCGGCAGCTCCTACAATGAGCAGTTCCTC. Its translation: CASSQGGGSSYNEQFL.

The chain combines TRBV3-1 with TRBJ1-2; 7 positions agree with TRBD1. Germline V lookup: CDR1 LGHDT, CDR2 YNNKEL (reference sequence). This CDR3 has 19 amino acids. Trimming took 3 bases from V and 0 from J; bases not matched to a gene: 16. CDR3 sequence (DNA): TGTGCCAGCAGCCACAGAAGCACCGGAGCAGGGGGGACTAACTATGGCTACACCTTC. Its translation is CASSHRSTGAGGTNYGYTF. Filled out from reference TRBV3-1 and TRBJ1-2, the complete variable domain reads DTAVSQTPKYLVTQMGNDKSIKCEQNLGHDTMYWYKQDSKKFLKIMFSYNNKELIINETVPNRFSPKSPDKAHLNLHINSLELGDSAVYFCASSHRSTGAGGTNYGYTFGSGTRLTVV.

This clonotype was seen just once. The chain has TRBV4-1 and TRBJ2-3; TRBD2 aligns across 8 bases. This CDR3 has 16 residues. V dropped 1 base and J dropped 4; count of bases not matched to a gene: 7. Germline values: CDR1 MGHRA, CDR2 YSYEKL. The CDR3 DNA reads TGCGCCAGCAGCCAAGCCTTGGCGGGAGGATCAGATACGCAGTATTTT. This translates into CASSQALAGGSDTQYF.

CDR3 in DNA: TGTGCCTGGTCTACAGGGGCCTACCCCGGGGAGCTGTTTTTT. It codes for CAWSTGAYPGELFF. This chain links TRBV30 with TRBJ2-2; 7 positions match TRBD1. Germline V gene sequence: CDR1 GTSNPN, CDR2 SVGIG (reference sequence). Trimming cost V 5 bases and J 6 bases; bases outside gene matches: 9. CDR3 length: 14 amino acids.

This chain connects TRBV9 to TRBJ2-7, with 11 bases identical to TRBD2. Germline CDR1 is SGDLS and CDR2 is YYNGEE. This CDR3 is 16 amino acids long. V trimming: 0 bases; J trimming: 6 bases; junction bases outside the gene matches: 8. The CDR3 sequence is CASSVGELAGDSEQYF. The CDR3 coding sequence is TGTGCCAGCAGCGTAGGGGAACTAGCGGGAGACAGCGAGCAGTACTTC.

There are a few counts of this clonotype. V gene TRBV3-1 combines with J gene TRBJ2-7; 8 bases are a match to TRBD2. Losses at the gene ends were 0 bases for V and 2 bases for J; bases not matched to a gene: 9. This CDR3 has 17 amino acids. Germline V lookup: CDR1 LGHDT, CDR2 YNNKEL (reference sequence). CDR3 region: CASSQDPSGSFAYEQYF. CDR3 nucleotides: TGTGCCAGCAGCCAAGATCCTAGCGGGTCTTTCGCCTACGAGCAGTACTTC.

This clonotype was observed a handful of times. It is likely a read error, because the conserved phenylalanine at the end of the CDR3 is missing. This chain connects TRBV7-2 to TRBJ2-7; D unclear. V shed 2 bases and J shed 4 bases, with 12 bases lying between them. Germline V gene sequence: CDR1 SGHTA, CDR2 FQGNSA. The CDR3 totals 14 residues. The chain's CDR3 is CASSLFATGYEQYL. CDR3 nucleotides: TGTGCCAGCAGCTTATTCGCAACTGGGTACGAGCAGTACCTC.